This T cell receptor beta chain was sequenced in a study of T cell repertoires in cytomegalovirus infection (dated by TCRdb to between 2018 and 2020). Some background on the complete study: Donor HLA type was relevant to the analysis, as public TCR beta signatures indicated carriage of CMV infection together with the matching HLA type.

Data came from an Illumina HiSeq 1500. In-frame beta chains were kept once TCRdb had trimmed the public reads at Q25 with fastp and called clones with MiXCR. Identical CDR3 proteins give one entry, which carries the most common genes and DNA. The sample includes around 260,000 distinct CDR3 sequences, with around 8.7% observed a single time. The leading ten clones occupy roughly 16% of the sample. The paper as a whole reports these results and caveats: Carriers of CMV infection plus the relevant HLA type were discriminated by the cumulative frequency of public TCR beta family members in the study cohort and in an independent roughly 400-donor cohort. The ex vivo response was dominated by HLA-C-restricted CMV-specific TCR beta clonotypes, which also provided the single most frequent clonotype in two of eight donors.

CDR1 SGHTA and CDR2 FQGNSA are derived from the germline V gene. The junction carries 20 bases between V and J, which are trimmed by 2 bases and 9 bases respectively. The CDR3, cysteine through phenylalanine, is 16 amino acids long. Left in the record is the CDR3 DNA by itself, 48 bases read in frame from the first base. Many counts were recorded for this clonotype. No cognate antigen has been identified for it. Base quality data are lacking; no much larger clone is found one base away. The sequence came from a human donor in good health (CMV status not recorded). Some clones in this sample may be carry-over from other donors' samples. This receptor chain uses TRBV7-2 and TRBJ2-1; TRBD1 is possibly the D segment (6 matching bases). Sequenced material: PBMCs. CDR3 region: CASSLNALRDTGEQFF. The bases are TGTGCCAGCAGCTTAAATGCTCTTCGGGACACGGGTGAGCAGTTCTTC.